The 20 T cell receptor beta chains reported below all come from one sample, sequenced in a study of T cell responses to AZD1222 COVID-19 vaccine. Some clones are missing from TCRdb's copy, which holds only in-frame ones; the method was immunoSEQ multiplex PCR. Here the sample spans 150,000 to 200,000 clones, 85% to 95% being singletons. Material: peripheral blood, obtained on day 0 of AZD1222 vaccination. These receptors were obtained from an adult in good health.

The chain carries TRBV7-3 and TRBJ1-1, with 7 positions matching TRBD1. CDR3 length: 14 amino acids. V was pared by 4 bases and J by 5 bases, with 7 bases of the junction left unmatched. Germline values: CDR1 SGHTA, CDR2 FQGTGA. CDR3 sequence (DNA): TGTGCCAGCAGCTCCGGGACAGTCAAAACTGAAGCTTTCTTT. Protein sequence: CASSSGTVKTEAFF. Complete variable domain (other parts from reference TRBV7-3 and TRBJ1-1): GAGVSQTPSNKVTEKGKYVELRCDPISGHTALYWYRQSLGQGPEFLIYFQGTGAADDSGLPNDRFFAVRPEGSVSTLKIQRTERGDSAVYLCASSSGTVKTEAFFGQGTRLTVV.

The chain carries TRBV19 and TRBJ1-6, with a possible D match to TRBD1 (5 bases). The CDR3 runs 13 residues. Deletions cut 9 bases from V and 10 bases from J, with 16 bases between. Per germline, CDR1 LNHDA and CDR2 SQIVND (reference sequence). CDR3 loop: CASYEGMGSPLHF. The CDR3 DNA is TGTGCCAGCTACGAGGGGATGGGATCACCCCTCCACTTT.

CDR3 nucleotide sequence: TGTGCCAGCAGCTTGGGTCGTGGGGCTCGGGACCAAGAGACCCAGTACTTC. Translating gives CASSLGRGARDQETQYF. This chain uses TRBV11-3 with TRBJ2-5; D is perhaps TRBD1 (5 bases). Germline-derived CDR1 and CDR2 are SGHNT and YENEEA. The length of the CDR3 is 17 residues. V was shortened by 3 bases and J by 0 bases, with 17 bases between the two germline ends.

This chain connects TRBV25-1 to TRBJ1-5, with D uncertain. V dropped 6 bases and J dropped 0 bases, with 6 bases sitting between them. The CDR3 is made up of 13 amino acids. Germline V CDR1 and CDR2: MGHDK, SYGVNS. CDR3 nucleotide sequence: TGTGCCAGCAGACATTATAGCAATCAGCCCCAGCATTTT. Translating it yields CASRHYSNQPQHF.

The V call is TRBV5-1, the J call TRBJ2-3; 14 nucleotides align to TRBD2. The CDR3 consists of 15 residues. Germline loops: CDR1 SGHRS, CDR2 YFSETQ. J gave up 5 bases and V 3 bases, and 2 bases lay outside the gene matches. CDR3 sequence (DNA): TGCGCCAGCAGCTGGGGGACTAGCGGGGGAGATACGCAGTATTTT. This translates into CASSWGTSGGDTQYF.

The chain carries TRBV19 and TRBJ2-3, with TRBD1 as a possible D gene (6 bases). The CDR3 has 13 residues. Germline loops: CDR1 LNHDA, CDR2 SQIVND (reference sequence). Trimming stripped 7 bases from V and 0 bases from J, with 8 bases between. CDR3 in DNA: TGTGCCAGTATGGACAGAAGCACAGATACGCAGTATTTT. Translating gives CASMDRSTDTQYF.

The chain recombines TRBV7-2 with TRBJ1-2, with 7 bases aligning to TRBD1. The V gene's germline CDR1 is SGHTA and CDR2 FQGNSA. With 3 bases clipped from V and 2 bases from J, the junction kept 3 bases outside the gene matches. The CDR3 is 14 residues long. Here the CDR3 DNA reads TGTGCCAGCAGCTTCGTACAGGGGAACTATGGCTACACCTTC. Translating it yields CASSFVQGNYGYTF.

The CDR3 reads CASSESAKGTGGNTIYF. The CDR3 DNA follows: TGCGCCAGCAGTGAGTCGGCCAAGGGGACTGGTGGAAACACCATATATTTT. This sequence joins TRBV10-1 and TRBJ1-3; tentatively, D is TRBD1 (5 bases). Looked up from germline, CDR1 is WNHNN and CDR2 is SYGVQD (reference sequence). V gave up 0 bases and J gave up 3 bases, with 15 bases separating them. The CDR3 consists of 17 residues.

Only one count was recorded for this clone. The gene calls are TRBV5-6 and TRBJ2-7; weak D call: TRBD2 (6 bases). The V end was cut by 4 bases, the J end by 5 bases, with 19 bases between. Germline lookup yields CDR1 SGHDT and CDR2 YYEEEE. CDR3 length equals 15 residues. The CDR3, as DNA: TGTGCCAGCAGCGCAACAGGTTCAGGAGGGGACGAGCAGTACTTC. Translation gives CASSATGSGGDEQYF.

This chain joins TRBV18 and TRBJ1-2, with TRBD1 matching over 9 bases. The CDR3 totals 19 residues. Germline V CDR1 and CDR2: KGHSH, LQKENI. V lost 1 base to trimming and J lost 1 base; unmatched junction nucleotides: 13. This CDR3 reads CASSPLGTGSFQDNYGYTF. The CDR3 DNA reads as TGTGCCAGCTCACCACTCGGGACAGGGTCCTTCCAGGATAACTATGGCTACACCTTC.

The chain couples TRBV5-1 to TRBJ2-7; tentative D call: TRBD1 (6 bases). Germline V gene lookup returns CDR1 SGHRS and CDR2 YFSETQ. This CDR3 contains 15 residues. With 4 bases removed from V and 0 bases from J, the gap between germline ends came to 14 bases. In DNA form, the CDR3 reads TGCGCCAGCAGCCCGGGACACGAAGGCTCCTACGAGCAGTACTTC. Protein sequence: CASSPGHEGSYEQYF. Looking up the rest from reference TRBV5-1 and TRBJ2-7 gives the full variable domain: KAGVTQTPRYLIKTRGQQVTLSCSPISGHRSVSWYQQTPGQGLQFLFEYFSETQRNKGNFPGRFSGRQFSNSRSEMNVSTLELGDSALYLCASSPGHEGSYEQYFGPGTRLTVT.

The chain carries TRBV9 and TRBJ1-2; 8 bases align to TRBD1. Unmatched junction bases numbered 13, after V lost 2 bases and J lost 7 bases. The CDR3 is 16 residues long. Looked up from germline, CDR1 is SGDLS and CDR2 is YYNGEE. This CDR3 is CASSVHQGARPGGYTF. In DNA form, the CDR3 reads TGTGCCAGCAGCGTTCATCAGGGGGCGCGTCCTGGTGGCTACACCTTC.

The rearrangement uses TRBV15 and TRBJ2-1; D call uncertain. CDR3 length: 13 amino acids. V was shortened by 3 bases and J by 11 bases, with 14 bases between the two germline ends. Per the germline V gene, CDR1 is LNHNV and CDR2 is YYDKDF (reference sequence). CDR3 DNA sequence: TGTGCCACCAGCAGTGAAAGCCGGACCCAGCAGTTCTTC. Its translation is CATSSESRTQQFF. Filled out from reference TRBV15 and TRBJ2-1, the complete variable domain reads DAMVIQNPRYQVTQFGKPVTLSCSQTLNHNVMYWYQQKSSQAPKLLFHYYDKDFNNEADTPDNFQSRRPNTSFCFLDIRSPGLGDTAMYLCATSSESRTQQFFGPGTRLTVL.

V and J are TRBV19 and TRBJ1-4; 7 positions match TRBD1. Germline V gene lookup returns CDR1 LNHDA and CDR2 SQIVND (reference sequence). The CDR3 runs 16 residues. The J segment lost 7 bases and the V segment lost 4 bases, leaving 12 bases of the junction unmatched. For the CDR3, the DNA is TGTGCCAGTAGTAGCCAATCAGGGGGTAACAGTGAAAAACTGTTTTTT. Residues: CASSSQSGGNSEKLFF. Using reference TRBV19 and TRBJ1-4 for the parts outside the CDR3, the full variable domain is DGGITQSPKYLFRKEGQNVTLSCEQNLNHDAMYWYRQDPGQGLRLIYYSQIVNDFQKGDIAEGYSVSREKKESFPLTVTSAQKNPTAFYLCASSSQSGGNSEKLFFGSGTQLSVL.

This rearrangement joins TRBV2 to TRBJ1-6, with D hard to call. Germline assignment: CDR1 SNHLY and CDR2 FYNNEI. The CDR3 totals 12 residues. V lost 6 bases and J lost 7, with 7 bases in between. Here the CDR3 reads CASRDQNSPLHF. The CDR3, as DNA: TGTGCCAGCAGGGACCAAAATTCACCCCTCCACTTT. The complete variable domain, with remaining parts taken from reference TRBV2 and TRBJ1-6, reads EPEVTQTPSHQVTQMGQEVILRCVPISNHLYFYWYRQILGQKVEFLVSFYNNEISEKSEIFDDQFSVERPDGSNFTLKIRSTKLEDSAMYFCASRDQNSPLHFGNGTRLTVT.

The rearrangement links TRBV5-1 to TRBJ2-3; the D gene is possibly TRBD2 (5 bases). The CDR3 is 16 amino acids. V shed 4 bases and J shed 7 bases, with 22 bases lying between them. CDR1 is SGHRS, CDR2 YFSETQ, per germline. CDR3 in DNA: TGCGCCAGCAGCCCCCGACTGGGAGCGTCGGTAAATACGCAGTATTTT. Translating gives CASSPRLGASVNTQYF.

A single count supports this clone. The CDR3: CASSLVGGSYEQYF. The CDR3 DNA reads TGCGCCAGCAGCTTGGTGGGGGGAAGCTACGAGCAGTACTTC. This chain connects TRBV5-1 to TRBJ2-7; D is possibly TRBD2 (6 bases). CDR3 length: 14 amino acids. CDR1 SGHRS and CDR2 YFSETQ come from the germline V gene. The V gene lost 0 bases and the J gene lost 3 bases, with 10 bases spanning the gap.

V and J are TRBV6-2 or TRBV6-3 and TRBJ1-1; 9 bases line up with TRBD1. The J segment lost 1 base and the V segment lost 2 bases, leaving 2 bases of the junction unmatched. This CDR3 has 15 amino acids. Germline CDR1 is MNHEY and CDR2 is SVGEGT. The CDR3 reads CASSYDRGANTEAFF. DNA for the CDR3: TGTGCCAGCAGTTACGACAGGGGGGCGAACACTGAAGCTTTCTTT.

The V call is TRBV15, the J call TRBJ1-5, with 7 bases that match TRBD1. This CDR3 is 15 amino acids long. Germline CDR1 is LNHNV and CDR2 is YYDKDF (reference sequence). J gave up 5 bases and V 5 bases, and 9 bases lay outside the gene matches. In DNA form, the CDR3 reads TGTGCCACCAGCCATTACAGGGGTTGGGATCAGCCCCAGCATTTT. Encoded protein: CATSHYRGWDQPQHF.

J is TRBJ1-6 and V is TRBV10-3; D is ambiguous. Trimming shortened V by 6 bases and J by 0 bases, and 15 bases separated the two germline ends. Per the germline V gene, CDR1 is ENHRY and CDR2 is SYGVKD. The CDR3 is 17 amino acids. In DNA form, the CDR3 reads TGTGCCATCAGGAGGGAGAAACGAGGCTCCTATAATTCACCCCTCCACTTT. Encoded protein: CAIRREKRGSYNSPLHF.